This record concerns one T cell receptor beta chain sequence. Trimming removed 2 bases at V and 2 bases at J, with 15 bases between. The CDR3 runs to 16 residues. Germline CDR1 is SGHDT and CDR2 is YYEEEE. Produced via immunoSEQ multiplex PCR; TCRdb's table is partial and in-frame only. This sample has approximately 500,000 clones, with 89% found just once. These data originate in a study of blood T cell repertoires in COVID-19. Seattle patients were enrolled while actively infected and followed longitudinally. Sequenced sample: peripheral blood. This clonotype was obtained from a man between 18 and 35 years old with COVID-19, enrolled during active disease. The chain employs TRBV5-6 and TRBJ2-3; no clear D. CDR3 in amino acids: CASSFVLAGDTDTQYF. CDR3 nucleotides: TGTGCCAGCAGCTTCGTTTTGGCAGGCGACACAGATACGCAGTATTTT.